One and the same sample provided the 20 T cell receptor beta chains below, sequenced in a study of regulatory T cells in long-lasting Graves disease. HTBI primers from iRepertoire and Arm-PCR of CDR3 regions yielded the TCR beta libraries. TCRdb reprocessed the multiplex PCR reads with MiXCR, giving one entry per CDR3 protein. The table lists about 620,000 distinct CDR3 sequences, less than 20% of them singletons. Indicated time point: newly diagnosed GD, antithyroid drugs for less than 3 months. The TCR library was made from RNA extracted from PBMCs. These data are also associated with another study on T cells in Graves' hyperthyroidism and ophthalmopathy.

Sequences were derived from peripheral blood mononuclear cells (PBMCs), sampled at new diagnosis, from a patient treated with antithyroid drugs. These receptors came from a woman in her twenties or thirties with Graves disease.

As DNA, the CDR3 is TGCAGTGCTCGGAACTCCGACGATCAGCCCCAGCATTTT. Encoded protein: CSARNSDDQPQHF. The V and J genes are TRBV20-1 and TRBJ1-5, with D hard to call. Germline V gives CDR1 DFQATT, CDR2 SNEGSKA (reference sequence). V lost 5 bases to trimming and J lost 5 bases, with 13 bases between them. This CDR3 has 13 residues.

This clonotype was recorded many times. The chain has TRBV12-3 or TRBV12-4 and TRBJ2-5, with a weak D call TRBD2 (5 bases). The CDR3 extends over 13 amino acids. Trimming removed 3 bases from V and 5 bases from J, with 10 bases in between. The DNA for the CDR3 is TGTGCCAGCAGTTTTGCTAGCCCGGAGACCCAGTACTTC. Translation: CASSFASPETQYF.

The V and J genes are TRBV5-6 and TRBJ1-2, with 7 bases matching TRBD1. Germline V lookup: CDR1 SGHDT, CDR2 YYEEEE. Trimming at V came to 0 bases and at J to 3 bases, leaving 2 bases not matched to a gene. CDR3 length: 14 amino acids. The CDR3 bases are TGTGCCAGCAGCTTGGAGGGGGCCCACTATGGCTACACCTTC. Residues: CASSLEGAHYGYTF.

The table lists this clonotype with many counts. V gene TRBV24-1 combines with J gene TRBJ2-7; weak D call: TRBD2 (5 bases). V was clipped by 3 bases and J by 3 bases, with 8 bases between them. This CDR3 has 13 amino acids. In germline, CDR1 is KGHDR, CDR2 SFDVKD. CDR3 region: CATSDVGSYEQYF. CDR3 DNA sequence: TGTGCCACCAGTGATGTGGGGAGCTACGAGCAGTACTTC.

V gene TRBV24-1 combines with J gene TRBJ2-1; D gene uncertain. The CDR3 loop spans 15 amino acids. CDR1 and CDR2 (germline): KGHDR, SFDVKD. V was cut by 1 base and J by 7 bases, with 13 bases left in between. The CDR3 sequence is CATSDLREDTNEQFF. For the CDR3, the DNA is TGTGCCACCAGTGATTTAAGGGAAGATACAAATGAGCAGTTCTTC.

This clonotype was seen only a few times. The CDR3 sequence is CSASYIRISVDNEQFF. In DNA form, the CDR3 reads TGCAGTGCAAGTTACATTAGGATATCGGTCGACAATGAGCAGTTCTTC. V gene TRBV20-1 combines with J gene TRBJ2-1; D is ambiguous. Germline V gene sequence: CDR1 DFQATT, CDR2 SNEGSKA (reference sequence). Trimming took 6 bases from V and 5 from J, leaving 23 bases between them. The CDR3 consists of 16 residues.

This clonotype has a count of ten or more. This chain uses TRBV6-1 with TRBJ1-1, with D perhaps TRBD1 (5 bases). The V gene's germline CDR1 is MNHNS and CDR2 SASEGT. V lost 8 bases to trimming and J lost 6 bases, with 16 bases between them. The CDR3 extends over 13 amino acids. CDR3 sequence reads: CASVVSRVAEAFF. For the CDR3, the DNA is TGTGCCAGCGTGGTGTCCAGGGTCGCTGAAGCTTTCTTT.

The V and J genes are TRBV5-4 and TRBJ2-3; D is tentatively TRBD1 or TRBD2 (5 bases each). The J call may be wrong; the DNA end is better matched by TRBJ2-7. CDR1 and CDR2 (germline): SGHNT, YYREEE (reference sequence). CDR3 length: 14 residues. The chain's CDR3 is CASSTPGPFYEQYF. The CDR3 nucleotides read TGTGCCAGCAGTACACCGGGGCCGTTCTACGAGCAGTACTTC.

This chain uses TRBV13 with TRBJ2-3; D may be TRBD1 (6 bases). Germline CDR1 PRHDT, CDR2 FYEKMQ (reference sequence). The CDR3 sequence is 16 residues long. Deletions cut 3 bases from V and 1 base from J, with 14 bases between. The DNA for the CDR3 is TGTGCCAGCAGCTTTATCCCATCAGGGGGCACAGATACGCAGTATTTT. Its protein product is CASSFIPSGGTDTQYF.

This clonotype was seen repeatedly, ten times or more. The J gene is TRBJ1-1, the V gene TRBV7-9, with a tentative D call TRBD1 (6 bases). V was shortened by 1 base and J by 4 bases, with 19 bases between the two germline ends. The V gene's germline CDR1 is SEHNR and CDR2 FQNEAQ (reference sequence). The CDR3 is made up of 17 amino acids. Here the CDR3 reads CASSLVTGTVSLTEAFF. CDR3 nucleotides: TGTGCCAGCAGCTTAGTCACAGGGACGGTCTCACTCACTGAAGCTTTCTTT.

For the CDR3, the DNA is TGCGCCACCTTCCGGGACGAGGCTGTCGCAGATACGCAGTATTTT. Protein sequence: CATFRDEAVADTQYF. This chain joins TRBV10-2 and TRBJ2-3, with D perhaps TRBD1 or TRBD2 (5 bases each). V lost 10 bases and J 4 bases, leaving 21 bases between the germline ends. This CDR3 is built from 15 residues. In germline, CDR1 is WSHSY, CDR2 SAAADI.

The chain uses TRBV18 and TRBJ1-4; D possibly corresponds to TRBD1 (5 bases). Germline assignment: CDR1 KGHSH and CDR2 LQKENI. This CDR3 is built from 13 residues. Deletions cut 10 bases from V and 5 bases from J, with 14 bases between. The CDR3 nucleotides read TGTGCCACTAGGGGCGGGAAGAATGAAAAACTGTTTTTT. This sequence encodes CATRGGKNEKLFF.

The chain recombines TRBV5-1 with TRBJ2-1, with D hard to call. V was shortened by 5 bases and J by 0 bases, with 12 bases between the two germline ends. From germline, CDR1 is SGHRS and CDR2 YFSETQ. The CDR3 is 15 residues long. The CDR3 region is CASSPNPNSYNEQFF. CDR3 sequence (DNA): TGCGCCAGCAGTCCAAACCCGAACTCCTACAATGAGCAGTTCTTC.

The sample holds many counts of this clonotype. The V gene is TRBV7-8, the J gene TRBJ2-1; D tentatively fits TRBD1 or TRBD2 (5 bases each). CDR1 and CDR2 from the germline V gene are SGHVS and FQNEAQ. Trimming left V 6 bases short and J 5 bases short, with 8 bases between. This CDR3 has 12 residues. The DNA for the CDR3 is TGTGCCAGCAGGGGGCGGGACAATGAGCAGTTCTTC. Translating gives CASRGRDNEQFF. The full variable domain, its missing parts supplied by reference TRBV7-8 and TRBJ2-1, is GAGVSQSPRYKVAKRGQDVALRCDPISGHVSLFWYQQALGQGPEFLTYFQNEAQLDKSGLPSDRFFAERPEGSVSTLKIQRTQQEDSAVYLCASRGRDNEQFFGPGTRLTVL.

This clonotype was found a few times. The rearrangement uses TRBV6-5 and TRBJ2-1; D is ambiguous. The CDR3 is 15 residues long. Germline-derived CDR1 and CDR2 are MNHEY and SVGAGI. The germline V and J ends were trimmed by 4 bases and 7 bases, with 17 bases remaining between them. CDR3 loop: CASSSVALPGNEQFF. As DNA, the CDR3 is TGTGCCAGCAGTTCCGTAGCCCTTCCCGGTAATGAGCAGTTCTTC.

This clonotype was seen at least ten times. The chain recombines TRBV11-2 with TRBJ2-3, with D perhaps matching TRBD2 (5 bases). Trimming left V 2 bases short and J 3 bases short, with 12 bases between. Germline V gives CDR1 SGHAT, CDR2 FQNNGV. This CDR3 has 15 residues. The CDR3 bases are TGTGCCAGCAGCTTAATATGGGGAGTTACAGATACGCAGTATTTT. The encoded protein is CASSLIWGVTDTQYF.

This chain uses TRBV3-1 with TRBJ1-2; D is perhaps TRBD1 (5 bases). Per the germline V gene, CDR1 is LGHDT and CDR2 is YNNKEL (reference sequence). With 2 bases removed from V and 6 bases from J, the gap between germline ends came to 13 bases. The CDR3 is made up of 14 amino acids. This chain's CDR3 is CASSQRGAGNGYTF. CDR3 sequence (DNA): TGTGCCAGCAGCCAAAGAGGGGCAGGGAATGGCTACACCTTC.

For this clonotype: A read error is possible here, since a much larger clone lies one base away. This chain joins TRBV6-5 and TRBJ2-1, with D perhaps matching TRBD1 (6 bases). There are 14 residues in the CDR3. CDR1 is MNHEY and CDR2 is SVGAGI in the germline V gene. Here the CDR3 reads CASSYRTVENEQSF. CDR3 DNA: TGTGCCAGCAGTTACCGGACAGTTGAGAATGAGCAGTCCTTC.

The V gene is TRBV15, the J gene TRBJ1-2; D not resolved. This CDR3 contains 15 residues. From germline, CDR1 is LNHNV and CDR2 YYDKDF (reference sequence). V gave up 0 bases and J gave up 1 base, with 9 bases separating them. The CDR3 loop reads CATSRDLSINYGYTF. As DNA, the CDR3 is TGTGCCACCAGCAGAGATCTATCCATTAACTATGGCTACACCTTC.

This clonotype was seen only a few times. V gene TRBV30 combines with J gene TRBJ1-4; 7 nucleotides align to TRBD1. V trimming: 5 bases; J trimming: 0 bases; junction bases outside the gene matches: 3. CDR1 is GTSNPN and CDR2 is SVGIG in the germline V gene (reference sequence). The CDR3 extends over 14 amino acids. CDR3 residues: CAWGGTATNEKLFF. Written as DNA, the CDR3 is TGTGCCTGGGGGGGGACAGCAACTAATGAAAAACTGTTTTTT. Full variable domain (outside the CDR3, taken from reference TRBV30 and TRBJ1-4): SQTIHQWPATLVQPVGSPLSLECTVEGTSNPNLYWYRQAAGRGLQLLFYSVGIGQISSEVPQNLSASRPQDRQFILSSKKLLLSDSGFYLCAWGGTATNEKLFFGSGTQLSVL.